Listed below are T cell receptor beta chains from one sample, sequenced in a study of cytomegalovirus exposure and HLA in healthy donors. The table came from immunoSEQ multiplex PCR; TCRdb's copy has only in-frame clones and leaves some out. The table lists about 110,000 clones, 80% to 85% of them singletons. The sequenced sample was PBMCs. The receptors come from a woman aged 55-69 years in good health and CMV-seropositive. Both conserved end residues are part of each CDR3. Fields, in order: clone size, D gene, V gene, J gene, CDR3 protein, CDR3 DNA. D genes are given only for firm matches. Clone size is given for some rows only: seen once, a few or many times, or a class if the clone is expanded.

>-|-|TRBV15|TRBJ1-1
CATSPTRRSKDGPAFF
TGTGCCACCAGCCCCACCAGGAGGTCGAAGGATGGTCCAGCTTTCTTT
>-|-|TRBV4-1|TRBJ2-5
CASSQDSAEHFQETQYF
TGCGCCAGCAGCCAAGATTCGGCGGAACACTTCCAAGAGACCCAGTACTTC
>-|-|TRBV4-2|TRBJ1-2
CASSQGDYQFYTF
TGTGCCAGCAGCCAAGGAGACTACCAGTTCTACACCTTC
>once|TRBD1|TRBV7-2|TRBJ1-5
CASTINPLQGRDQPQHF
TGTGCCAGCACCATAAACCCCCTACAGGGGAGAGATCAGCCCCAGCATTTT
>-|-|TRBV7-9|TRBJ2-3
CASSLNPGDGTDTQYF
TGTGCCAGCAGCTTAAATCCAGGGGACGGCACAGATACGCAGTATTTT
>-|-|TRBV9|TRBJ2-2
CASSVATSGHTGELFF
TGTGCCAGCAGCGTAGCTACGTCTGGTCACACCGGGGAGCTGTTTTTT
>-|-|TRBV6-5|TRBJ2-5
CASTNRVLETQYF
TGTGCCAGCACAAACCGGGTATTAGAGACCCAGTACTTC
>-|-|TRBV9|TRBJ2-3
CASSAEMGLHGTDTQYF
TGTGCCAGCAGCGCGGAAATGGGGCTACACGGCACAGATACGCAGTATTTT
>-|TRBD1|TRBV25-1|TRBJ2-2
CASREDRGPGELFF
TGTGCCAGCAGGGAGGACAGGGGGCCCGGGGAGCTGTTTTTT
>-|TRBD2|TRBV2|TRBJ2-5
CASNPGLGETQYF
TGTGCCAGCAATCCGGGACTAGGGGAGACCCAGTACTTC
>few|-|TRBV19|TRBJ2-5
CASSIGAGLQETQYF
TGTGCCAGTAGTATAGGGGCAGGGCTACAAGAGACCCAGTACTTC
>-|TRBD2|TRBV10-3|TRBJ2-1
CAIKATAGGNGNEQFF
TGTGCCATCAAAGCTACAGCGGGAGGAAATGGGAATGAGCAGTTCTTC
>-|TRBD2|TRBV7-9|TRBJ2-1
CASSSTSGMNNEQFF
TGTGCCAGCAGCTCGACTAGCGGGATGAACAATGAGCAGTTCTTC
>-|TRBD2|TRBV7-2|TRBJ2-7
CASRSLAGALEQYF
TGTGCCAGCAGGTCGCTAGCGGGAGCCCTCGAGCAGTACTTC
>-|TRBD1|TRBV30|TRBJ2-1
CAWSIGQGAYNEQFF
TGTGCCTGGAGTATCGGACAGGGGGCCTACAATGAGCAGTTCTTC
>-|-|TRBV7-9|TRBJ1-1
CASGVQGGTEAFF
TGTGCCAGCGGAGTACAGGGTGGCACTGAAGCTTTCTTT